This TCR beta chain was observed in a study of technical replicates of blood from four donors. The CDR3 spans 14 residues. Using immunoSEQ multiplex PCR, the repertoire was profiled, and TCRdb retains in-frame clones only, with some absent. Of about 99,000 clones in the sample, 95% were seen once. Input material: T cells isolated from PBMCs. This receptor was taken from a human donor in good health. This chain connects TRBV12-2 to TRBJ2-5; no DNA check was done on the table's D call, TRBD2. The DNA matches TRBJ2-7 better at its end, which makes the J call doubtful. TRBV12-2 is an annotated pseudogene. The CDR3 reads CASRSTSGSYEQYF. The CDR3 DNA reads as TGTGCAAGTCGCTCGACTAGCGGCTCCTACGAGCAGTACTTC.